These T cell receptor beta chains were read from a single sample in a study of PD-L1 blockade in urothelial cancer. The method was immunoSEQ multiplex PCR; TCRdb's version includes in-frame clones alone and lacks a portion of them. The repertoire holds approximately 41,000 clones, with 85% as singletons. The material was PBMCs, obtained around atezolizumab (anti-PD-L1) treatment. Receptors were obtained from a man older than 75 with urothelial cancer. CDR3s include the opening cysteine and the closing phenylalanine or tryptophan. The size field is filled for only some rows; it gives once, few, many or a size class.

v_gene: TRBV27; j_gene: TRBJ2-3; abundance: once; CDR3aa: CASNKLAPGTDTQYF
v_gene: TRBV19; j_gene: TRBJ2-1; abundance: .; CDR3aa: CASSLGTSGRLDEQFF
v_gene: TRBV2; j_gene: TRBJ1-3; abundance: once; CDR3aa: CASRGRRVVGENTIYF
v_gene: TRBV6-4; j_gene: TRBJ2-6; abundance: .; CDR3aa: CASSEIAAGANVLTF
v_gene: TRBV6-1; j_gene: TRBJ2-7; abundance: .; CDR3aa: CASSDYLAGGSYEQYF
v_gene: TRBV6-1; j_gene: TRBJ1-1; abundance: .; CDR3aa: CASREVRTEAFF
v_gene: TRBV6-6; j_gene: TRBJ1-1; abundance: .; CDR3aa: CASTTVNTEAFF
v_gene: TRBV5-1; j_gene: TRBJ1-1; abundance: .; CDR3aa: CASSGTGSNTEAFF
v_gene: TRBV25-1; j_gene: TRBJ2-1; abundance: .; CDR3aa: CASSGISSYNEQFF
v_gene: TRBV7-9; j_gene: TRBJ2-5; abundance: .; CDR3aa: CASSPGGAPGREQETQYF
v_gene: TRBV29-1; j_gene: TRBJ1-5; abundance: .; CDR3aa: CSVVIQGLSFNSNQPQHF
v_gene: TRBV7-8; j_gene: TRBJ2-2; abundance: .; CDR3aa: CASSLAAGGAGELFF
v_gene: TRBV5-1; j_gene: TRBJ1-1; abundance: .; CDR3aa: CASSLDSGGFVNTEAFF
v_gene: TRBV21-1; j_gene: TRBJ1-2; abundance: .; CDR3aa: CASSKGVQGDHGYTF
v_gene: TRBV7-9; j_gene: TRBJ2-3; abundance: .; CDR3aa: CASRRQVGGGTGDTQYF
v_gene: TRBV30; j_gene: TRBJ1-1; abundance: .; CDR3aa: CAWSDRVNTEAFF
v_gene: TRBV5-6; j_gene: TRBJ1-3; abundance: few; CDR3aa: CASSLQGNTIYF
v_gene: TRBV30; j_gene: TRBJ1-1; abundance: many; CDR3aa: CAWSPTGRNTEAFF
v_gene: TRBV27; j_gene: TRBJ1-2; abundance: .; CDR3aa: CASSLEGRGYGYTF
v_gene: TRBV7-9; j_gene: TRBJ1-1; abundance: .; CDR3aa: CASQGGMNTEAFF
v_gene: TRBV7-9; j_gene: TRBJ1-3; abundance: .; CDR3aa: CASSFVFKDWSSGNTIYF
v_gene: TRBV11-3; j_gene: TRBJ2-3; abundance: few; CDR3aa: CASRPHHSGLSTDTQYF
v_gene: TRBV4-1; j_gene: TRBJ2-1; abundance: .; CDR3aa: CAIGTGGGGDEQFF
v_gene: TRBV19; j_gene: TRBJ2-2; abundance: .; CDR3aa: CATKDRGRTGELFF
v_gene: TRBV20-1; j_gene: TRBJ1-2; abundance: .; CDR3aa: CSARSGNF
v_gene: TRBV5-1; j_gene: TRBJ2-3; abundance: .; CDR3aa: CASSLGTGEADTQYF
v_gene: TRBV25-1; j_gene: TRBJ1-6; abundance: .; CDR3aa: CASSATRQDQSPPLHF
v_gene: TRBV10-2; j_gene: TRBJ1-5; abundance: .; CDR3aa: CASSEYFTRGDQPQHF
v_gene: TRBV4-2; j_gene: TRBJ2-7; abundance: .; CDR3aa: CASSRATNYEQYF